Listed here is a single T cell receptor beta chain. Libraries were prepared by immunoSEQ multiplex PCR; TCRdb keeps only in-frame clonotypes and omits some of them. This sample has around 67,000 clones, with roughly 91% found just once. The sample originates from a study of T cells after somatic rescue of genetic block. The sequence was collected from a man aged 25 to 40. Sequencing was performed on peripheral blood mononuclear cells (PBMCs).

The CDR3 bases are TGTGCCAGCAGCCGGACTAGCGGGGGGGCCGCTCCGCAGTATTTT. The encoded protein is CASSRTSGGAAPQYF. V usage is TRBV9 and J usage is TRBJ2-3, with 15 bases that match TRBD2. CDR1 is SGDLS, CDR2 YYNGEE, per germline. Trimming took 4 bases from V and 10 from J; bases not matched to a gene: 7. CDR3 length equals 15 residues.